This TCR beta chain was captured by sequencing in a study of blood T cells in healthy people across ages. Together with a sample-barcoded 5' primer, a J-beta primer mix was included in a second PCR lasting roughly 6 to 12 cycles. TCRdb reanalysed the 5' RACE reads using MiXCR and keeps one entry per CDR3 protein. This sample has 750,000 to 1,000,000 distinct CDR3 sequences; almost 30% occur once, and the top ten carry 10%. The CDR3 spans 21 residues. V dropped 4 bases and J dropped 2 bases, with 31 bases sitting between them. Germline V gene sequence: CDR1 KGHDR, CDR2 SFDVKD. Separately, the same data were catalogued under a study of T cells of mothers and their children.

The receptor was isolated from a woman aged 40 to 50 in good health. The sequencing sample was made of blood. The chain uses TRBV24-1 and TRBJ2-5; possible D gene TRBD2, 9 bases. CDR3 DNA sequence: TGTGCCACCAGTGAGGCCGACGGACAGGGTCCCCCGGGACTAGCTCAAGAGACCCAGTACTTC. Translation: CATSEADGQGPPGLAQETQYF.